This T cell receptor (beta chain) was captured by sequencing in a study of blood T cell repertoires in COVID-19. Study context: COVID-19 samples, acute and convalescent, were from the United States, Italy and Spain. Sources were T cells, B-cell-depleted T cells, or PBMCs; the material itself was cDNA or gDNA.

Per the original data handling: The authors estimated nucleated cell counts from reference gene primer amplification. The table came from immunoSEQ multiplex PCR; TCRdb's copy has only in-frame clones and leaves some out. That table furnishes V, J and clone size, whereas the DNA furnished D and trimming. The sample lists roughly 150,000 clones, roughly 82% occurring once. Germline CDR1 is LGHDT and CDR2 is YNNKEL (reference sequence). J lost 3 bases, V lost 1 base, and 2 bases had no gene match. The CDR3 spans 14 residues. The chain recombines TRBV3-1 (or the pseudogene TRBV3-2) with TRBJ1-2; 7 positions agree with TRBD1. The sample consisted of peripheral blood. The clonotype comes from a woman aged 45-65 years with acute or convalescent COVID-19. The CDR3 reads CASSQAGQDYGYTF. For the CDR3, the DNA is TGTGCCAGCAGCCAAGCTGGACAGGACTATGGCTACACCTTC.